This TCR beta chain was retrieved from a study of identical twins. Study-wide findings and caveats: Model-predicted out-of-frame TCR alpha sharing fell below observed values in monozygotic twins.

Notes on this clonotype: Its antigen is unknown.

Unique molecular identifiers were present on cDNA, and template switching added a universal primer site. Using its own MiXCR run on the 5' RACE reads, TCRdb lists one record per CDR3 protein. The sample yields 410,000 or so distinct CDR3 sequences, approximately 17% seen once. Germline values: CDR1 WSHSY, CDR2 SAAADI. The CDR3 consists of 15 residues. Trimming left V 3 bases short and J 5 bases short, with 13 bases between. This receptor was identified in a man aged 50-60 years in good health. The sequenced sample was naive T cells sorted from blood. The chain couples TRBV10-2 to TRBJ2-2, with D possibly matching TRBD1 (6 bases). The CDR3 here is CASSDIQGSTGELFF. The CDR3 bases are TGCGCCAGCAGTGATATCCAGGGGAGTACCGGGGAGCTGTTTTTT.